Presented here are 29 T cell receptor beta chains from one specimen sequenced in a study of neoadjuvant anti-PD-1 for oral cavity cancer. Method: immunoSEQ multiplex PCR; TCRdb's copy keeps in-frame clones and lacks some. The table records about 14,000 clones, roughly 70% of them present only once. Time point specified: after neoadjuvant nivolumab, at surgical resection. Sequenced material: PBMCs, taken after nivolumab (anti-PD-1) treatment. These TCRs come from a person between 35 and 79 years old with oral cavity squamous cell carcinoma.

The chain links TRBV6-1 to TRBJ2-7; unclear D gene. The CDR3 contains 13 residues. The V end lost 5 bases, the J end lost 4 bases, and 12 bases lay between the germline ends. CDR1 is MNHNS, CDR2 SASEGT, per germline. The CDR3 sequence is CASSFEQRYEQYF. Here the CDR3 DNA reads TGTGCCAGCAGTTTTGAACAGCGATACGAGCAGTACTTC.

The V gene is TRBV21-1, the J gene TRBJ2-7; TRBD1 was called by the table and not checked on the DNA. TRBV21-1 is a listed pseudogene. The CDR3 spans 15 residues. DNA of the CDR3: TGTGCCAGCAGCAAAGTCGGCCAGGGGGTATACGAGCAGTACTTC. Its protein is CASSKVGQGVYEQYF.

This clone was found once. The gene calls are TRBV6-1 and TRBJ2-7; 8 bases line up with TRBD1. The length of the CDR3 is 14 residues. Germline V gene data show CDR1 as MNHNS and CDR2 as SASEGT. The trim removed 7 bases at V and 5 bases at J, leaving 10 bases unmatched. Written as DNA, the CDR3 is TGTGCCAGCATCGGCCGGCAGGGGGCAGACGAGCAGTACTTC. Its protein is CASIGRQGADEQYF.

The chain combines TRBV21-1 with TRBJ1-2; the table assigns TRBD1, which was not confirmed against the DNA. TRBV21-1 has pseudogene status. This CDR3 has 17 residues. CDR3 DNA sequence: TGTGCCAGCAGCAAAGCGCGAACTCAGGGGGCTAACTATGGCTACACCTTC. Translation: CASSKARTQGANYGYTF.

The chain combines TRBV6-5 with TRBJ2-1, with TRBD1 matching 8 bases. V lost 6 bases, J lost 10 bases, and 5 bases stayed unmatched. The CDR3 contains 12 residues. Germline V gene data show CDR1 as MNHEY and CDR2 as SVGAGI. The CDR3 sequence: CASSHGTGEQFF. The CDR3 coding sequence is TGTGCCAGCAGCCACGGGACAGGAGAGCAGTTCTTC.

The chain carries TRBV10-1 and TRBJ2-5; 7 bases line up with TRBD1. Germline CDR1 WNHNN, CDR2 SYGVQD (reference sequence). This CDR3 spans 15 amino acids. Trimming took 0 bases from V and 5 from J; bases not matched to a gene: 6. CDR3 in DNA: TGCGCCAGCAGTGAGTCTGGGACAGCTAGGGAGACCCAGTACTTC. Translation gives CASSESGTARETQYF.

This chain joins TRBV6-5 and TRBJ1-1, with D maybe TRBD1 (6 bases). This CDR3 region has 14 residues. Germline V CDR1 and CDR2: MNHEY, SVGAGI. V lost 6 bases and J 3 bases, leaving 14 bases between the germline ends. This chain's CDR3 is CASREGGADTEAFF. CDR3 in DNA: TGTGCCAGCAGGGAAGGGGGGGCTGACACTGAAGCTTTCTTT.

The rearrangement links TRBV5-1 to TRBJ2-1, with 8 positions matching TRBD1. Germline V gives CDR1 SGHRS, CDR2 YFSETQ. The CDR3 runs 21 residues. The trim removed 0 bases at V and 8 bases at J, leaving 25 bases unmatched. The CDR3 loop is CASSLVVGDRSDSTTEDEQFF. As DNA, the CDR3 is TGCGCCAGCAGCTTGGTAGTAGGGGACAGGTCCGATAGCACCACAGAGGATGAGCAGTTCTTC.

This clone showed up just a few times. The V gene is TRBV6-5, the J gene TRBJ2-7; 9 bases are shared with TRBD2. The CDR3 length is 15 residues. Germline-derived CDR1 and CDR2 are MNHEY and SVGAGI. V dropped 7 bases and J dropped 4; count of bases not matched to a gene: 11. The CDR3 loop is CASTESESGRYEQYF. Here the CDR3 DNA reads TGTGCCAGCACCGAGTCCGAGAGCGGGAGGTACGAGCAGTACTTC.

The chain couples TRBV6-5 to TRBJ1-1; D not resolved. CDR1 is MNHEY and CDR2 is SVGAGI in the germline V gene. This CDR3 is built from 13 residues. V was pared by 5 bases and J by 2 bases, with 9 bases between. The CDR3 region has the DNA TGTGCCAGCAGTCGTACACTTAACACTGAAGCTTTCTTT. Translating gives CASSRTLNTEAFF.

This clone was detected only a few times. The chain carries TRBV5-6 and TRBJ2-5; D not certain. The germline V gene encodes CDR1 SGHDT and CDR2 YYEEEE. This CDR3 is 15 amino acids long. V was cut by 4 bases and J by 6 bases, with 19 bases left in between. The CDR3 region is CASSEVSSSGQTQYF. CDR3 coding DNA: TGTGCCAGCAGCGAGGTATCTTCTAGTGGTCAGACCCAGTACTTC.

In its sample, this clone was seen once. The rearrangement links TRBV2 to TRBJ1-4; D is ambiguous. Deletions cut 5 bases from V and 0 bases from J, with 19 bases between. Germline-derived CDR1 and CDR2 are SNHLY and FYNNEI. The CDR3 is made up of 18 amino acids. CDR3 coding DNA: TGTGCCAGCAGTCACCTCCTTGGGCCCTATCCAACTAATGAAAAACTGTTTTTT. Protein sequence: CASSHLLGPYPTNEKLFF.

The chain joins TRBV28 to TRBJ2-7; TRBD2 aligns across 7 bases. Germline V gives CDR1 MDHEN, CDR2 SYDVKM. V was pared by 6 bases and J by 3 bases, with 5 bases of the junction left unmatched. The CDR3 contains 13 residues. The CDR3: CASRWASGYEQYF. DNA of the CDR3: TGTGCCAGCAGATGGGCTAGCGGCTACGAGCAGTACTTC.

This clone was counted once. The V and J genes are TRBV11-1 and TRBJ2-2; tentatively, D is TRBD2 (5 bases). Trimming shortened V by 5 bases and J by 7 bases, and 17 bases separated the two germline ends. The CDR3 is 15 amino acids. Germline-derived CDR1 and CDR2 are SGHAT and FQDESV (reference sequence). The CDR3 coding sequence is TGTGCCAGCAGCAAAGTAGGGAGAGGTATCGGGGAGCTGTTTTTT. Protein product: CASSKVGRGIGELFF.

This rearrangement joins TRBV19 to TRBJ2-2; 8 bases line up with TRBD1. The CDR3 contains 14 residues. J lost 5 bases, V lost 5 bases, and 4 bases had no gene match. Germline assignment: CDR1 LNHDA and CDR2 SQIVND (reference sequence). The CDR3 here is CASSVDRGTGELFF. CDR3 DNA sequence: TGTGCCAGTAGTGTTGACAGGGGAACCGGGGAGCTGTTTTTT.

The CDR3 nucleotides read TGTGCCAGCCATGCCCTGATCTCTGGGGCCAACGTCCTGACTTTC. This translates into CASHALISGANVLTF. This chain connects TRBV19 to TRBJ2-6; no reliable D call. Trimming pared 9 bases from V and 0 bases from J, leaving 12 bases between. Germline V lookup: CDR1 LNHDA, CDR2 SQIVND (reference sequence). The CDR3 has 15 amino acids.

V usage is TRBV19 and J usage is TRBJ1-2; TRBD1 matches at 10 bases. The germline CDR1 and CDR2 sequences are LNHDA and SQIVND (reference sequence). The J segment lost 8 bases and the V segment lost 4 bases, leaving 7 bases of the junction unmatched. The length of the CDR3 is 14 residues. The chain's CDR3 is CASSTTGTGDGYTF. CDR3 sequence (DNA): TGTGCCAGTAGTACTACCGGGACAGGGGACGGCTACACCTTC.

The chain carries TRBV30 and TRBJ2-1; tentatively, D is TRBD2 (5 bases). The CDR3 is 11 residues long. Germline CDR1 GTSNPN, CDR2 SVGIG (reference sequence). CDR3 sequence: CARADYNEQFF. CDR3 sequence (DNA): TGTGCTAGAGCGGACTACAATGAGCAGTTCTTC.

This chain connects TRBV28 to TRBJ1-2; 8 bases map to TRBD1. Losses at the gene ends were 4 bases for V and 4 bases for J; bases not matched to a gene: 5. CDR1 and CDR2 from the germline V gene are MDHEN and SYDVKM. The CDR3 runs 14 residues. The DNA of the CDR3 is TGTGCCAGCAGTTCGCTAACAGGGGGCTATGGCTACACCTTC. Residues: CASSSLTGGYGYTF.

V is TRBV5-4 and J is TRBJ2-7; 9 bases map to TRBD1. Trimming cost V 0 bases and J 5 bases; bases outside gene matches: 6. In germline, CDR1 is SGHNT, CDR2 YYREEE (reference sequence). The CDR3 has 15 amino acids. CDR3: CASSLAGTGSDEQYF. DNA of the CDR3: TGTGCCAGCAGCTTGGCCGGGACAGGGAGTGACGAGCAGTACTTC.

V and J are TRBV6-5 and TRBJ2-6; D uncertain. Germline V gives CDR1 MNHEY, CDR2 SVGAGI. The CDR3 covers 16 residues. V lost 0 bases and J 0 bases, leaving 6 bases between the germline ends. The CDR3 spells CASSYSETSGANVLTF. CDR3 in DNA: TGTGCCAGCAGTTACTCGGAAACCTCTGGGGCCAACGTCCTGACTTTC.

The chain couples TRBV6-1 to TRBJ2-7, with 11 bases fitting TRBD2. CDR1 is MNHNS, CDR2 SASEGT, per germline. This CDR3 is built from 16 residues. J gave up 8 bases and V 1 base, and 10 bases lay outside the gene matches. The CDR3 loop reads CASSEGGTSGLTKQYF. CDR3 in DNA: TGTGCCAGCAGTGAAGGTGGGACTAGCGGCCTTACGAAGCAGTACTTC.

The chain combines TRBV25-1 with TRBJ1-1, with D perhaps matching TRBD1 (6 bases). Trimming removed 7 bases at V and 6 bases at J, with 15 bases between. Germline assignment: CDR1 MGHDK and CDR2 SYGVNS. This CDR3 spans 13 amino acids. DNA for the CDR3: TGTGCCAGCATGAAGGGGGGCGTCGCTGAAGCTTTCTTT. Residues: CASMKGGVAEAFF.

The chain links TRBV2 to TRBJ1-2; 7 bases line up with TRBD1. The CDR3 spans 14 residues. The V gene end was trimmed by 3 bases and the J gene end by 3 bases; junction bases not matched to a gene: 4. CDR1 and CDR2 (germline): SNHLY, FYNNEI. This CDR3 reads CASSDDGTDYGYTF. The CDR3 region has the DNA TGTGCCAGCAGTGACGATGGGACAGACTATGGCTACACCTTC. Full variable domain (remainder filled in from reference TRBV2 and TRBJ1-2): EPEVTQTPSHQVTQMGQEVILRCVPISNHLYFYWYRQILGQKVEFLVSFYNNEISEKSEIFDDQFSVERPDGSNFTLKIRSTKLEDSAMYFCASSDDGTDYGYTFGSGTRLTVV.

In this sample, this clone turned up once. CDR3 region: CSVGVQYGYTF. As DNA, the CDR3 is TGCAGCGTTGGTGTTCAGTATGGCTACACCTTC. J is TRBJ1-2 and V is TRBV29-1; D is undetermined. V lost 4 bases, J lost 5 bases, and 8 bases lay in between. CDR1 is SQVTM, CDR2 ANQGSEA, per germline. This CDR3 region has 11 residues.

The chain joins TRBV28 to TRBJ2-7; perhaps TRBD1 as D (5 bases). CDR1 MDHEN and CDR2 SYDVKM come from the germline V gene. This CDR3 is 17 amino acids long. Trimming pared 8 bases from V and 3 bases from J, leaving 26 bases between. This CDR3 is CASSQGSLADQYYEQYF. CDR3 bases: TGTGCCAGCTCCCAGGGCTCTTTGGCAGACCAATACTACGAGCAGTACTTC.

There are a few counts of this clone. The chain combines TRBV7-2 with TRBJ1-2, with TRBD1 matching over 8 bases. Germline V gene sequence: CDR1 SGHTA, CDR2 FQGNSA. Trimming removed 5 bases from V and 4 bases from J; junction bases left unmatched: 6. The CDR3 extends over 14 amino acids. DNA for the CDR3: TGTGCCAGCAGCCCCGGGACAGGATCCTATGGCTACACCTTC. Its protein is CASSPGTGSYGYTF. Full variable domain (missing parts from reference TRBV7-2 and TRBJ1-2): GAGVSQSPSNKVTEKGKDVELRCDPISGHTALYWYRQSLGQGLEFLIYFQGNSAPDKSGLPSDRFSAERTGGSVSTLTIQRTQQEDSAVYLCASSPGTGSYGYTFGSGTRLTVV.

This clone was picked up one time. The chain links TRBV6-1 to TRBJ1-5; D gene uncertain. Trimming took 1 base from V and 1 from J, leaving 8 bases between them. The CDR3 loop spans 15 amino acids. CDR1 MNHNS and CDR2 SASEGT come from the germline V gene. The CDR3 DNA is TGTGCCAGCAGTGAAGGTCCGCTGAGCAATCAGCCCCAGCATTTT. Amino acids: CASSEGPLSNQPQHF.

This chain connects TRBV30 to TRBJ1-5; 9 nucleotides agree with TRBD1. The CDR3 spans 14 residues. V lost 2 bases, J lost 4 bases, and 3 bases stayed unmatched. CDR1 GTSNPN and CDR2 SVGIG come from the germline V gene (reference sequence). The CDR3 bases are TGTGCCTGGAGTAGGGGACAGGGTAATCAGCCCCAGCATTTT. This gives the protein CAWSRGQGNQPQHF.